The clone carrying this TCR delta chain is termed medium-sized. TCRdb reanalysed the RT-PCR reads via CATT. The table records under 4,500 delta-chain clones, 16% of them present only once. The data were obtained in a study of gamma-delta T cells after stem cell transplantation. CDR3 size: 17 residues. The germline V gene encodes CDR1 GEAIGNYY and CDR2 EKD. Trimming removed 1 base from V and 0 bases from J, with 17 bases in between. This clonotype was obtained from a human donor. It is not recorded whose cells these are; they may come from a transplant donor. The J gene is TRDJ1, the V gene TRDV2; D perhaps matches TRDD3 (6 bases). Sequencing was done on a sample of gamma-delta T cells. The CDR3, as DNA: TGTGCCTGTGACACGCTGGGGACTGAAAGGTACACCGATAAACTCATCTTT. This sequence encodes CACDTLGTERYTDKLIF.